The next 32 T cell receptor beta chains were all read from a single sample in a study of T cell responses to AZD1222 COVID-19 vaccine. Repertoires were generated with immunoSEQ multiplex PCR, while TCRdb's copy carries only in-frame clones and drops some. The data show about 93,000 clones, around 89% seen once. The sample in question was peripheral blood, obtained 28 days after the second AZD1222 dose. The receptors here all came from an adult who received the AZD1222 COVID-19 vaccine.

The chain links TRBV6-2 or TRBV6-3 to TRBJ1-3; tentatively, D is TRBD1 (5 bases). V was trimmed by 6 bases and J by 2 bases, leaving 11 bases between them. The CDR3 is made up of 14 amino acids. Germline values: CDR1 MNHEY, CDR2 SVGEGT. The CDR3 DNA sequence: TGTGCCAGCAGCCTCGCGGGGGCTGGAAACACCATATATTTT. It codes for CASSLAGAGNTIYF.

The CDR3 spells CASSQNTDTQYF. The DNA for the CDR3 is TGTGCCAGCAGCCAAAACACAGATACGCAGTATTTT. The chain is built from TRBV3-1 (or the pseudogene TRBV3-2) and TRBJ2-3; the D is unclear. Per germline, CDR1 LGHDT and CDR2 YNNKEL (reference sequence). V gave up 2 bases and J gave up 2 bases, with 2 bases separating them. The CDR3 is made up of 12 amino acids.

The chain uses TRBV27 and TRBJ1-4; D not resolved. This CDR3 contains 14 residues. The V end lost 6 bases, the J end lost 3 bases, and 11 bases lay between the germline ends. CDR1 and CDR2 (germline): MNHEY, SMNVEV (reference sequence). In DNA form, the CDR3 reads TGTGCCAGCAGCGTTGGAGGGTCTAATGAAAAACTGTTTTTT. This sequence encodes CASSVGGSNEKLFF.

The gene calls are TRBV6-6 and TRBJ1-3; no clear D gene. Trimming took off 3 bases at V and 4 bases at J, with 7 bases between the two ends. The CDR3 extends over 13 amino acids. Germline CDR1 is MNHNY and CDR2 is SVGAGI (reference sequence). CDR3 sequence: CASSYFTGNTIYF. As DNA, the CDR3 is TGTGCCAGCAGTTATTTTACCGGAAACACCATATATTTT.

The CDR3 nucleotides are TGTGCCAGCAGCTTAACGGTGGGAGATACGCAGTATTTT. It yields the protein CASSLTVGDTQYF. The V gene is TRBV7-3, the J gene TRBJ2-3; no clear D gene. V was shortened by 0 bases and J by 5 bases, with 6 bases between the two germline ends. Germline V gene sequence: CDR1 SGHTA, CDR2 FQGTGA. The CDR3 sequence is 13 residues long.

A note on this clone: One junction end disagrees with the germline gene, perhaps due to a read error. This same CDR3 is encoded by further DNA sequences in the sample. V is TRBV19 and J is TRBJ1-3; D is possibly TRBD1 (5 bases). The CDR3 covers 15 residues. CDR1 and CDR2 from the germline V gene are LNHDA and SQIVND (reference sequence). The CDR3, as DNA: TGTGCCAGTACCCGGGGGTTCACCTCTGGAAACACTATATATTTT. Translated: CASTRGFTSGNTIYF.

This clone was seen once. This chain's CDR3 is CASSTIVGDTEAFF. The CDR3 bases are TGTGCCAGCAGTACCATAGTCGGGGACACTGAAGCTTTCTTT. The chain has TRBV6-2 or TRBV6-3 and TRBJ1-1; D call uncertain. In germline, CDR1 is MNHEY, CDR2 SVGEGT. V was cut by 5 bases and J by 3 bases, with 13 bases left in between. The CDR3 has 14 residues.

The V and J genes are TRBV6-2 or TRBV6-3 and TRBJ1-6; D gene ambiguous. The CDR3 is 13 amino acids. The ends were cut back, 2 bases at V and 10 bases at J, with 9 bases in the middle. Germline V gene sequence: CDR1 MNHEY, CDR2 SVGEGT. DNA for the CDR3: TGTGCCAGCAGTTACGTGGGAGTCTCACCCCTCCACTTT. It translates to CASSYVGVSPLHF.

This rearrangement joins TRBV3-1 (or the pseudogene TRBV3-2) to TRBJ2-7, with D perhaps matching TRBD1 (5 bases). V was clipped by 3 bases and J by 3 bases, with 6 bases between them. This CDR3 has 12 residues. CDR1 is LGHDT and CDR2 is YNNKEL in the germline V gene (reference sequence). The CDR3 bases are TGTGCCAGCAGCCAGGGGCACTACGAGCAGTACTTC. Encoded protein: CASSQGHYEQYF.

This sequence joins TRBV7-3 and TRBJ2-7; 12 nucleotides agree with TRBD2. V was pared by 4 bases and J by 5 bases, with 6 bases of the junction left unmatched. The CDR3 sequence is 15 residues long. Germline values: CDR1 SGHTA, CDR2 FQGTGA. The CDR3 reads CASSSGLAGYHEQYF. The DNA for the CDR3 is TGTGCCAGCAGCTCTGGACTAGCGGGGTATCACGAGCAGTACTTC.

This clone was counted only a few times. CDR3 amino acids: CASSSTGWNTEAFF. CDR3 in DNA: TGTGCCAGCAGTTCGACAGGGTGGAACACTGAAGCTTTCTTT. The gene calls are TRBV28 and TRBJ1-1; 7 nucleotides line up with TRBD1. Unmatched junction bases numbered 3, after V lost 4 bases and J lost 1 base. There are 14 residues in the CDR3. The germline CDR1 and CDR2 sequences are MDHEN and SYDVKM.

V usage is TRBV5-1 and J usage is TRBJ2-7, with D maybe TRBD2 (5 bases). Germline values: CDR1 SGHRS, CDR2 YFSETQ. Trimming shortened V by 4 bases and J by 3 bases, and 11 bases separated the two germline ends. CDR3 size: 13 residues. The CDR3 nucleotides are TGCGCCAGCAGCATAACTGGACTCTACGAGCAGTACTTC. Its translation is CASSITGLYEQYF.

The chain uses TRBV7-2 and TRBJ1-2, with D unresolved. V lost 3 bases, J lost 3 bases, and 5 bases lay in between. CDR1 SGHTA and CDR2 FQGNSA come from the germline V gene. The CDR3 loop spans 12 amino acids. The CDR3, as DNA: TGTGCCAGCAGCTTTCAGGACTATGGCTACACCTTC. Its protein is CASSFQDYGYTF. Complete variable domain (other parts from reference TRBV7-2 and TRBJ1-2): GAGVSQSPSNKVTEKGKDVELRCDPISGHTALYWYRQSLGQGLEFLIYFQGNSAPDKSGLPSDRFSAERTGGSVSTLTIQRTQQEDSAVYLCASSFQDYGYTFGSGTRLTVV.

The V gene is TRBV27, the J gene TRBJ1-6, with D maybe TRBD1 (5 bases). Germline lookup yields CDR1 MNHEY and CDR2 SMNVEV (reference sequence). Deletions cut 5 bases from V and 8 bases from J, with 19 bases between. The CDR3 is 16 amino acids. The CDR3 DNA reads TGTGCCAGCAGTCGATCCGGGACGTTCGATTATTCACCCCTCCACTTT. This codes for CASSRSGTFDYSPLHF.

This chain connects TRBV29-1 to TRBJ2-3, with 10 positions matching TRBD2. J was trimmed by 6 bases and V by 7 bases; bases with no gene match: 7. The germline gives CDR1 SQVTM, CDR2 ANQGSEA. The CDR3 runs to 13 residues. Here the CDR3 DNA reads TGCAGCGGAGCGGGAGGGCCTTATGATACGCAGTATTTT. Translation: CSGAGGPYDTQYF.

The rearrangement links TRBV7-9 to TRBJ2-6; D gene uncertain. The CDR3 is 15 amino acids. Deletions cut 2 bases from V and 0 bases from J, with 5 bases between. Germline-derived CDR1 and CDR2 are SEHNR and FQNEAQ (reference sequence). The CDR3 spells CASSLPSSGANVLTF. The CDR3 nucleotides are TGTGCCAGCAGCTTACCCAGCTCTGGGGCCAACGTCCTGACTTTC. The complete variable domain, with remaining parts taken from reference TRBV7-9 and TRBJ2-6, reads DTGVSQNPRHKITKRGQNVTFRCDPISEHNRLYWYRQTLGQGPEFLTYFQNEAQLEKSRLLSDRFSAERPKGSFSTLEIQRTEQGDSAMYLCASSLPSSGANVLTFGAGSRLTVL.

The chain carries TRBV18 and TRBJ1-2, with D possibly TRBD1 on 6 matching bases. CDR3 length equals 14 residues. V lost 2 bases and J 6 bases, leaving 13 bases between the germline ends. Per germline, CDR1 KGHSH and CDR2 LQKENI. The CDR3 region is CASSPSQGPDGYTF. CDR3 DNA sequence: TGTGCCAGCTCACCATCTCAGGGGCCCGATGGCTACACCTTC.

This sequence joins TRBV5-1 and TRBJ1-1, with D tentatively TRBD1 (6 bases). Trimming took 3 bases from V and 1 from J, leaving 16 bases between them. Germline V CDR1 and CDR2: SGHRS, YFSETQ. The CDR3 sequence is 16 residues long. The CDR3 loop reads CASSWRGASGNTEAFF. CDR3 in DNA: TGCGCCAGCAGCTGGAGGGGGGCCTCTGGGAACACTGAAGCTTTCTTT.

The CDR3 is CASSPRQGDYSGNTIYF. The DNA of the CDR3 is TGTGCCAGCTCACCGAGACAGGGAGATTACTCTGGAAACACCATATATTTT. The rearrangement joins TRBV18 to TRBJ1-3; 7 bases agree with TRBD1. Germline V gene data show CDR1 as KGHSH and CDR2 as LQKENI. Trimming removed 3 bases from V and 0 bases from J; junction bases left unmatched: 8. There are 17 residues in the CDR3.

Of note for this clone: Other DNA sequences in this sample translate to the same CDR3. CDR3 coding DNA: TGCAGTGCTAGAGCCTACAATGAGCAGTTCTTC. Translation: CSARAYNEQFF. This sequence joins TRBV20-1 and TRBJ2-1; the D is unclear. CDR1 DFQATT and CDR2 SNEGSKA come from the germline V gene (reference sequence). Between the trimmed V and J ends, which lost 1 base and 2 bases, there was a span of 0 bases. This CDR3 region has 11 residues.

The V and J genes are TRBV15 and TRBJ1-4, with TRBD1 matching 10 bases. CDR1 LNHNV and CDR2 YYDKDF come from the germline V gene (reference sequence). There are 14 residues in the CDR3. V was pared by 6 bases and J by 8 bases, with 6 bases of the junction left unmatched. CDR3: CATRETGGREKLFF. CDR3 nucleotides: TGTGCCACCAGAGAGACAGGGGGCAGGGAAAAACTGTTTTTT.

CDR3 loop: CASSHPRGTGKSNQPQHF. CDR3 nucleotide sequence: TGTGCCAGCAGCCATCCCCGTGGGACAGGGAAGAGCAATCAGCCCCAGCATTTT. This chain connects TRBV3-1 (or the pseudogene TRBV3-2) to TRBJ1-5; 9 bases fit TRBD1. V shed 3 bases, J shed 1 base, and the junction held 10 bases outside the gene matches. CDR1 LGHDT and CDR2 YNNKEL come from the germline V gene (reference sequence). The CDR3 totals 18 residues.

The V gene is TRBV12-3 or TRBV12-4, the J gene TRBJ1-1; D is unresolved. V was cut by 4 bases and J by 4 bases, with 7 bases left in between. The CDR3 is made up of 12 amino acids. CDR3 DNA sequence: TGTGCCAGCAGTTCACGGATCACTGAAGCTTTCTTT. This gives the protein CASSSRITEAFF.

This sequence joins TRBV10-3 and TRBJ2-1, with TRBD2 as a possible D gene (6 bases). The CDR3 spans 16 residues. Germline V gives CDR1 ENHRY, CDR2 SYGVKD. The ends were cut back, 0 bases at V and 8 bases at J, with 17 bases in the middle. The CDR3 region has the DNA TGTGCCATCAGTGAGTCCGGGACTTCCCCAGTCGATGAGCAGTTCTTC. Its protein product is CAISESGTSPVDEQFF.

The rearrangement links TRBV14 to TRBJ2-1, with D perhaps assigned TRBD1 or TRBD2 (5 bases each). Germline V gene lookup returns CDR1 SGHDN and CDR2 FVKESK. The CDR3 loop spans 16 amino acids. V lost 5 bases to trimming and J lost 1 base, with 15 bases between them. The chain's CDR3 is CASSVRDERSYNEQFF. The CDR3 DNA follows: TGTGCCAGCAGCGTACGGGACGAACGATCCTACAATGAGCAGTTCTTC. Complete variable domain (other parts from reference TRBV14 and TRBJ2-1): EAGVTQFPSHSVIEKGQTVTLRCDPISGHDNLYWYRRVMGKEIKFLLHFVKESKQDESGMPNNRFLAERTGGTYSTLKVQPAELEDSGVYFCASSVRDERSYNEQFFGPGTRLTVL.

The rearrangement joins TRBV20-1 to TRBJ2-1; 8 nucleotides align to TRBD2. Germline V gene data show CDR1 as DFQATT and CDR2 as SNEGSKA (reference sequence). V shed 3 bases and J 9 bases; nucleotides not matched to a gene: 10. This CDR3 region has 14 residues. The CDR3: CSASLGLVGSEQFF. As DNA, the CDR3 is TGCAGTGCTAGTTTGGGACTAGTGGGTAGTGAGCAGTTCTTC.

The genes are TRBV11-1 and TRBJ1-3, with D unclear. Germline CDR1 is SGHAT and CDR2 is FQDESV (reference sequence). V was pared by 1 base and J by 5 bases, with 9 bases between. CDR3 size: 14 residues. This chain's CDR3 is CASSLGRERNTIYF. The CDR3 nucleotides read TGTGCCAGCAGCTTAGGACGAGAAAGAAACACCATATATTTT.

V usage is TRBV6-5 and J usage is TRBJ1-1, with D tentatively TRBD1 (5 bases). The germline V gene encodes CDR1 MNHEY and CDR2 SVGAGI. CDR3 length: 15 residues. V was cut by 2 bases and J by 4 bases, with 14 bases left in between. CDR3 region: CASSYTPDSLTEAFF. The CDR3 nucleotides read TGTGCCAGCAGTTACACCCCCGACAGCCTCACTGAAGCTTTCTTT.

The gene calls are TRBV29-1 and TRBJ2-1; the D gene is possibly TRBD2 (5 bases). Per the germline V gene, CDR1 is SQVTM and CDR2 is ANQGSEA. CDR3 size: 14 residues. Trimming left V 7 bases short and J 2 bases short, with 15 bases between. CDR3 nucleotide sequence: TGCAGCGGGGAGCGTTTTGACGCCTACAATGAGCAGTTCTTC. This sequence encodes CSGERFDAYNEQFF.

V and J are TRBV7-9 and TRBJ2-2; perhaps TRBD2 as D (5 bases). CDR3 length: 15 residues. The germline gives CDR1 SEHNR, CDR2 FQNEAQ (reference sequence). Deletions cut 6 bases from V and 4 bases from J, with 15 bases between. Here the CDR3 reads CASSSGIHATGELFF. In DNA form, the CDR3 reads TGTGCCAGCAGTTCCGGGATTCACGCCACCGGGGAGCTGTTTTTT.

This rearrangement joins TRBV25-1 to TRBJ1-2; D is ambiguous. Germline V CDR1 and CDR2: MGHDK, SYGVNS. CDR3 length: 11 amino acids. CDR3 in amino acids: CASFQDYGYTF. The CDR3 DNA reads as TGTGCGAGCTTCCAAGACTATGGCTACACCTTC.

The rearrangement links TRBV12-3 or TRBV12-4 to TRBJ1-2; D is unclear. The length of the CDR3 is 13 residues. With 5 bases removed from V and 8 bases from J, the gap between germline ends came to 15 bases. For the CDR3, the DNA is TGTGCCAGCAGTGGTTTTTGGGTTGGGGGCTACACCTTC. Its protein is CASSGFWVGGYTF.